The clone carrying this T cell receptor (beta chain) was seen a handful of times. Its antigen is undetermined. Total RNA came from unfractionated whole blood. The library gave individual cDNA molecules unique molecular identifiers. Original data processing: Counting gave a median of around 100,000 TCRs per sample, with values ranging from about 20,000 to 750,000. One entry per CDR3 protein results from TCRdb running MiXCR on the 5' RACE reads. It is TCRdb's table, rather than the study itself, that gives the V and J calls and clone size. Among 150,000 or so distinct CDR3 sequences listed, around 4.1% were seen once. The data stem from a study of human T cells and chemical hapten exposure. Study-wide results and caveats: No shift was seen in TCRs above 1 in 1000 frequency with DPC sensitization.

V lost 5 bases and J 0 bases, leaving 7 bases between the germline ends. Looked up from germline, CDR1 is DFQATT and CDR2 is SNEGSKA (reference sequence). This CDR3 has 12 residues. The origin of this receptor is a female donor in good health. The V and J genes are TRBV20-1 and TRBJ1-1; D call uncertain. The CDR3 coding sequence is TGCAGTGCTTGGATGATGAACACTGAAGCTTTCTTT. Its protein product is CSAWMMNTEAFF.